This TCR beta chain comes out of a study of blood T cell repertoires in COVID-19. The V gene lost 3 bases and the J gene lost 7 bases, with 15 bases spanning the gap. CDR3 size: 15 residues. Germline V gene data show CDR1 as SGHAT and CDR2 as FQNNGV. Authors' processing steps: How many nucleated cells were present was estimated from reference gene primer amplification. TCRdb's copy holds only in-frame clones and misses some; the assay was immunoSEQ multiplex PCR. The V and J calls and clone size come from that table; D and trimming were worked out from the DNA. This sample has about 240,000 clones, with approximately 90% found just once.

The sequencing input was PBMCs or T cells enriched from blood (not recorded which). J is TRBJ1-4 and V is TRBV11-2; D uncertain. The clonotype originates from a woman in her 30s with acute COVID-19. The CDR3 here is CASSFIGPRSEKLFF. The DNA for the CDR3 is TGTGCCAGCAGCTTTATTGGTCCACGGAGTGAAAAACTGTTTTTT.